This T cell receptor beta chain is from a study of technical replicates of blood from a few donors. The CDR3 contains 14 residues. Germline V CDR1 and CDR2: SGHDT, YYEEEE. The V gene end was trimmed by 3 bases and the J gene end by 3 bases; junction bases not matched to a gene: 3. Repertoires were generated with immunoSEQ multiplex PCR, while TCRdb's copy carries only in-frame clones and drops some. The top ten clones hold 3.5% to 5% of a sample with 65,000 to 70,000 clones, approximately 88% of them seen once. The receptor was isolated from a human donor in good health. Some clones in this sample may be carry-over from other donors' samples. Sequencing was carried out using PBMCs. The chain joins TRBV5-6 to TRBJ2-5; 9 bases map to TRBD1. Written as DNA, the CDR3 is TGTGCCAGCAGCTGGGACAGGGCCAAAGAGACCCAGTACTTC. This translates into CASSWDRAKETQYF.